This TCR beta chain was retrieved from a study of blood T cells in healthy people across ages. This CDR3 region has 14 residues. V gave up 5 bases and J gave up 10 bases, with 18 bases separating them. Germline V lookup: CDR1 SGHAT, CDR2 FQNNGV. The use of a sample-barcoded 5' primer and a J-beta primer mix characterized a second PCR of roughly 6 to 11 cycles. A single record per CDR3 protein comes from TCRdb applying MiXCR to the 5' RACE reads. The sample lists 850,000 to 1,000,000 distinct CDR3 sequences; 51% were seen once. The chain uses TRBV11-2 and TRBJ2-1; possibly TRBD1 or TRBD2 for D (5 bases each). Sequenced material: blood. The sequence came from a woman aged 55-69 years in good health. Here the CDR3 DNA reads TGTGCCAGCAGCGAGGGGATCGGCGCTAGGGAGCAGTTCTTC. Protein: CASSEGIGAREQFF.